The clone carrying this TCR beta chain was recorded many times. The sample comes from a study of naive and memory T cell subsets. Treatment reported: skin biopsy from PPD injection site in Mantoux-positive individual. The library had UMIs added by 3' ligation of an oligonucleotide to TCR cDNA. Ligated cDNA underwent four rounds of PCR with nested alpha and beta constant region primers and SP2. TCRdb re-derived calls from the UMI-ligation and nested PCR reads in MiXCR, one entry per CDR3 protein. The data contain around 31,000 distinct CDR3 sequences, about 6.7% of them singletons. V lost 2 bases and J lost 5; bases outside the gene matches: 12. This CDR3 comprises 17 residues. Per germline, CDR1 SGHVS and CDR2 FQNEAQ.

This clonotype was obtained from an adult in good health. This sample comprised skin, obtained from a tuberculin skin test site. The chain carries TRBV7-8 and TRBJ2-3; 8 positions match TRBD2. CDR3 loop: CASSLPVGRGVGDTQYF. The CDR3 DNA sequence: TGTGCCAGCAGCTTACCCGTGGGGCGGGGGGTCGGAGATACGCAGTATTTT.